This TCR beta chain originates from a study of T cell repertoires in aging, cancer and after chemotherapy. Whole-study context: About 9.1 million TCR reads were in the whole dataset. Points from the study as a whole: Healthy donors lost TCR diversity with age mainly through richness, cancer patients through richness and evenness. In each cancer cohort, median generation probability increased across chemotherapy, suggesting thymic output rebounded.

Amplification of TCR beta used genomic DNA extracted from peripheral blood. The table lists this clonotype with a few counts. Its specificity is not known. The germline gives CDR1 MNHEY, CDR2 SMNVEV (reference sequence). The CDR3 is 14 residues long. V dropped 7 bases and J dropped 8; count of bases not matched to a gene: 10. Multiplex touch-down PCR with TRB-A/B primers amplified rearranged V-D-J TRB sequences. One entry per CDR3 protein results from TCRdb running MiXCR on the multiplex PCR reads. In the table there are more than 3,500 distinct CDR3 sequences, roughly 24% of which are singletons. The TCR was taken from a human donor with a blood cancer. The chain links TRBV27 to TRBJ2-3; 9 nucleotides line up with TRBD1. Input material: blood. CDR3: CASKRDRAPGTQYF. DNA for the CDR3: TGTGCCAGCAAGCGGGACAGGGCCCCCGGTACGCAGTATTTT.